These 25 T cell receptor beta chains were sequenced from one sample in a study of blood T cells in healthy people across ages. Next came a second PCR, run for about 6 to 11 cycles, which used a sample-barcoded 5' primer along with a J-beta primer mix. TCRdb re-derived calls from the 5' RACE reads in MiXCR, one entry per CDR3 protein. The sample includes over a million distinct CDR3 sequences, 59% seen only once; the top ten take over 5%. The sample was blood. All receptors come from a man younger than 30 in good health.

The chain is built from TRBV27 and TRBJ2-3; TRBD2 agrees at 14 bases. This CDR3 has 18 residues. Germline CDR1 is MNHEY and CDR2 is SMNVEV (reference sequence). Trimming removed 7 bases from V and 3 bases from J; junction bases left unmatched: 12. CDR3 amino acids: CASTNPPGTSGSTDTQYF. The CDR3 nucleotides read TGTGCCAGCACCAACCCTCCTGGGACTAGCGGGAGTACAGATACGCAGTATTTT.

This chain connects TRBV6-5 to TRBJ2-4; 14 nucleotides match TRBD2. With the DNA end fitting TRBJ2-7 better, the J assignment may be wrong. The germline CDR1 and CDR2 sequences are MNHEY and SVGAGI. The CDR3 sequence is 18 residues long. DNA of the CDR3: TGTGCCAGCAGTTACTCCCAGGGACTAGCGGGAGAAGGCTACGAGCAGTACTTC. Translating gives CASSYSQGLAGEGYEQYF.

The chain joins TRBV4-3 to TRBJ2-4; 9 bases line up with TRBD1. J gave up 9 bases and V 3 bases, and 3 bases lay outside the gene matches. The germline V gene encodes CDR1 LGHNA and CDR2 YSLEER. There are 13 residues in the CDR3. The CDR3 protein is CASSQTQGAIQYF. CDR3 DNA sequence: TGCGCCAGCAGCCAGACACAGGGGGCCATTCAGTACTTC.

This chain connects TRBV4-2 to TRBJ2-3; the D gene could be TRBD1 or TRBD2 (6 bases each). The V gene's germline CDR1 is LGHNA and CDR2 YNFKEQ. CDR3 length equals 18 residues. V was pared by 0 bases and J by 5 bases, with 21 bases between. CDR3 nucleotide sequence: TGTGCCAGCAGCCAAGATCAGGCAGTTCAGGGGAGGCAAGATACGCAGTATTTT. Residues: CASSQDQAVQGRQDTQYF.

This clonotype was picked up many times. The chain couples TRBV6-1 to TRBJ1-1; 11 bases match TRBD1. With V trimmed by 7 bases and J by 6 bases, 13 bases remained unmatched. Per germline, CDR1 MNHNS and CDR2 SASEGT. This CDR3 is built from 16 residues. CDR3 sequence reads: CASNIPGQGARAEAFF. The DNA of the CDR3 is TGTGCCAGCAATATCCCCGGACAGGGGGCAAGGGCTGAAGCTTTCTTT.

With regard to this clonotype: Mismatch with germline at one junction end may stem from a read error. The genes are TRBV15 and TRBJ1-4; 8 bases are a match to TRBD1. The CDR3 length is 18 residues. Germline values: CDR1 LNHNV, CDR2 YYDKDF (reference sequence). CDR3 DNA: TGTGCCACCAGCAGAGTTCCCCAGGGGGCGGCAACTAATGAAAAACCGTTTTTT. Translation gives CATSRVPQGAATNEKPFF. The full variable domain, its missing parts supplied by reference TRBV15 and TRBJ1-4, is DAMVIQNPRYQVTQFGKPVTLSCSQTLNHNVMYWYQQKSSQAPKLLFHYYDKDFNNEADTPDNFQSRRPNTSFCFLDIRSPGLGDTAMYLCATSRVPQGAATNEKPFFGSGTQLSVL.

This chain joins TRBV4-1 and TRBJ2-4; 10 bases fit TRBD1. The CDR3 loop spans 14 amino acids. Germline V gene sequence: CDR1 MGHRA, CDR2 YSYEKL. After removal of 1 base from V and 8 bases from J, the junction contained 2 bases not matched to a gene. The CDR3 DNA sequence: TGCGCCAGCAGCCAAGTCGGACAGGGGGACATTCAGTACTTC. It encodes CASSQVGQGDIQYF.

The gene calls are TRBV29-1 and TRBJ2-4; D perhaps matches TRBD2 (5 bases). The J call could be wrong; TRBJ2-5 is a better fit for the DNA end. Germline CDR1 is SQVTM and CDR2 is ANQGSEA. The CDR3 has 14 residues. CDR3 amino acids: CSVEWRTRGETQYF. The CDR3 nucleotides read TGCAGCGTTGAGTGGCGTACACGGGGAGAGACCCAGTACTTC.

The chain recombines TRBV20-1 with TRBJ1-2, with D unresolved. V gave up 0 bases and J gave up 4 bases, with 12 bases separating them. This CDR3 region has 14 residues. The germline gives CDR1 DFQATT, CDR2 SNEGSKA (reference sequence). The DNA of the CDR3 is TGCAGTGCTAGAGATCTAGGGTATGGCTATGGCTACACCTTC. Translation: CSARDLGYGYGYTF.

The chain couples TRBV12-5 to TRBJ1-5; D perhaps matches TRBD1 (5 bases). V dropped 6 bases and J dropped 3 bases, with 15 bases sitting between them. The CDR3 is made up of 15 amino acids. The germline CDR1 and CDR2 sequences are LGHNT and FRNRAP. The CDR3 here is CASGATVSLNQPQHF. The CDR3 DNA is TGTGCTAGTGGGGCGACAGTTTCTCTCAATCAGCCCCAGCATTTT. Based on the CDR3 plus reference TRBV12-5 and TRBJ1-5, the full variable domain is DARVTQTPRHKVTEMGQEVTMRCQPILGHNTVFWYRQTMMQGLELLAYFRNRAPLDDSGMPKDRFSAEMPDATLATLKIQPSEPRDSAVYFCASGATVSLNQPQHFGDGTRLSIL.

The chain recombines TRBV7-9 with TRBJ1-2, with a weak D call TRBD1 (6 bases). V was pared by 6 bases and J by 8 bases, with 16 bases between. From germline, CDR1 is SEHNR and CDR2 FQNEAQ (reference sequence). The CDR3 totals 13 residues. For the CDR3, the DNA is TGTGCCAGCAGGGATAGGGAGCAGGGGGGCTACACCTTC. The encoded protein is CASRDREQGGYTF.

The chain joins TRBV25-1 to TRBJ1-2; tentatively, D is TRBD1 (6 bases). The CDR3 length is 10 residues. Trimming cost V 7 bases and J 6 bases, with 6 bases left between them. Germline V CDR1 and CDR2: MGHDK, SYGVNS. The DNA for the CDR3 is TGTGCCAGCAAGGGGGATGGCTACACCTTC. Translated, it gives CASKGDGYTF.

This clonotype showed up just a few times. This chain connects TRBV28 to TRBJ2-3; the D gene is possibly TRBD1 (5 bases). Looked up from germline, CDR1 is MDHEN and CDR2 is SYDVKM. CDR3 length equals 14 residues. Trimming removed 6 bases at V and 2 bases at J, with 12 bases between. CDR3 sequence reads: CASRGQGLTDTQYF. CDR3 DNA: TGTGCCAGCAGGGGCCAGGGCCTCACAGATACGCAGTATTTT. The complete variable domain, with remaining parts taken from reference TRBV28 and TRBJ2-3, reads DVKVTQSSRYLVKRTGEKVFLECVQDMDHENMFWYRQDPGLGLRLIYFSYDVKMKEKGDIPEGYSVSREKKERFSLILESASTNQTSMYLCASRGQGLTDTQYFGPGTRLTVL.

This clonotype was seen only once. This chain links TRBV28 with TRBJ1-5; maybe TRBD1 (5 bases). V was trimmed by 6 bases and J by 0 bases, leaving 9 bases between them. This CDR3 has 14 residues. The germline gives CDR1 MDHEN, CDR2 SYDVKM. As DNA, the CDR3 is TGTGCCAGCAGATCAGGGAATAGCAATCAGCCCCAGCATTTT. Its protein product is CASRSGNSNQPQHF.

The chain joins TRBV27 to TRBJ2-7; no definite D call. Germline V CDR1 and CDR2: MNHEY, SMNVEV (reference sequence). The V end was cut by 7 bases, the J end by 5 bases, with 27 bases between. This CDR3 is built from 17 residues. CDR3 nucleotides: TGTGCCAGCACTCCTTTTTTCGAAATGGGCACCCACCACGAGCAGTACTTC. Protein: CASTPFFEMGTHHEQYF.

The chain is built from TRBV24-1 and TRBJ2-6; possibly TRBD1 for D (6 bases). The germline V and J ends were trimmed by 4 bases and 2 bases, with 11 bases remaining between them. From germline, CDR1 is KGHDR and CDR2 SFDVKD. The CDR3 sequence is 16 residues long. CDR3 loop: CATSDRGSTGANVLTF. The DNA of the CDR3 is TGTGCCACCAGTGACAGGGGAAGTACTGGGGCCAACGTCCTGACTTTC.

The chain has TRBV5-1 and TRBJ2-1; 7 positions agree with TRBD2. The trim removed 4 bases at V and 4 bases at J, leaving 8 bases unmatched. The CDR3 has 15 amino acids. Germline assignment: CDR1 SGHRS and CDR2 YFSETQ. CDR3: CASSHERGSYNEQFF. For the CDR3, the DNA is TGCGCCAGCAGCCACGAGCGGGGATCTTACAATGAGCAGTTCTTC.

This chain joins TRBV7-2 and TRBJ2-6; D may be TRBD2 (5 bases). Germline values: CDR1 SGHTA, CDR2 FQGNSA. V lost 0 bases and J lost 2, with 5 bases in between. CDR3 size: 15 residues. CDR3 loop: CASSLARAGANVLTF. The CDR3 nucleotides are TGTGCCAGCAGCTTAGCGAGGGCTGGGGCCAACGTCCTGACTTTC.

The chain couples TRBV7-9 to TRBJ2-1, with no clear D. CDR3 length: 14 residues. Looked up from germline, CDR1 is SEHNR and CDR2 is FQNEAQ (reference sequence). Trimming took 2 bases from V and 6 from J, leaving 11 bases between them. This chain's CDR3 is CASSLMHVGNEQFF. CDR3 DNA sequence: TGTGCCAGCAGCTTAATGCATGTCGGCAATGAGCAGTTCTTC. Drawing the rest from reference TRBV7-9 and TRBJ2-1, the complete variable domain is DTGVSQNPRHKITKRGQNVTFRCDPISEHNRLYWYRQTLGQGPEFLTYFQNEAQLEKSRLLSDRFSAERPKGSFSTLEIQRTEQGDSAMYLCASSLMHVGNEQFFGPGTRLTVL.

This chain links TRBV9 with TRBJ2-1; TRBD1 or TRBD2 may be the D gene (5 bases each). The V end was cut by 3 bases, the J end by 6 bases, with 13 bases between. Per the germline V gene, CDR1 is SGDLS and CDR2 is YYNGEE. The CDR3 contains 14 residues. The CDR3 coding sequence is TGTGCCAGCAGCGGCGCTTCGGGGCCCAATGAGCAGTTCTTC. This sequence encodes CASSGASGPNEQFF.

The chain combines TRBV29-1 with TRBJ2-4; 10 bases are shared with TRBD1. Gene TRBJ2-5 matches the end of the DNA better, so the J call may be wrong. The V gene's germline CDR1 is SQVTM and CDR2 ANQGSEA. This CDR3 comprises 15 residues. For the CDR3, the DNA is TGCAGCGTTGAAGATCAAGACAGGGGGCCAGAGACCCAGTACTTC. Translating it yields CSVEDQDRGPETQYF.

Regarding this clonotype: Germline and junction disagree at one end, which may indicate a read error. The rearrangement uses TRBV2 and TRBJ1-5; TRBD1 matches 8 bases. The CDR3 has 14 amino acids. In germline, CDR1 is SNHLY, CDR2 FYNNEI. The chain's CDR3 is CVSSEGQGKQPQHF. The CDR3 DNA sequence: TGTGTCAGCAGTGAAGGACAGGGTAAGCAGCCCCAGCATTTT.

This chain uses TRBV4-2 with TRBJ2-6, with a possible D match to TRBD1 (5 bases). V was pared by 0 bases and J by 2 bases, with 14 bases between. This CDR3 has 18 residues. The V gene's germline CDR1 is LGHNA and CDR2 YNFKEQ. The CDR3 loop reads CASSQEPGQRTGANVLTF. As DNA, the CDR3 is TGTGCCAGCAGCCAAGAACCAGGGCAGAGAACTGGGGCCAACGTCCTGACTTTC.

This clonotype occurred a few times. In nucleotides, the CDR3 is TGCAGCGTTGAAGTTGAAGGATTACCTCCGGAAGCTTTCTTT. This encodes CSVEVEGLPPEAFF. V and J are TRBV29-1 and TRBJ1-1; D gene uncertain. CDR3 length: 14 amino acids. Looked up from germline, CDR1 is SQVTM and CDR2 is ANQGSEA. The ends were cut back, 1 base at V and 8 bases at J, with 17 bases in the middle.

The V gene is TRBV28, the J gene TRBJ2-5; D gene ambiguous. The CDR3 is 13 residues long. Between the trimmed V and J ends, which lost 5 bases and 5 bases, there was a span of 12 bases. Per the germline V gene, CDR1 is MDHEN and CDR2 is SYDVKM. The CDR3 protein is CASSGASRETQYF. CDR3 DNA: TGTGCCAGCAGTGGTGCTAGTCGGGAGACCCAGTACTTC.